The clone carrying this T cell receptor (beta chain) has just a few counts. Trimming removed 3 bases from V and 4 bases from J; junction bases left unmatched: 6. The germline V gene encodes CDR1 DFQATT and CDR2 SNEGSKA (reference sequence). The CDR3 contains 14 residues. These data come from a study of early T cells in non-severe SARS-CoV-2 infection. The wider study: Sequencing used unsorted whole-blood bulk RNA, so chains lack pairing.

Individual cDNA molecules received unique molecular identifiers during library preparation. Each CDR3 protein is one row after TCRdb ran MiXCR on the 5' RACE reads. Among roughly 97,000 distinct CDR3 sequences, more than 9.5% were seen once, and the ten largest hold less than 5.5%. The chain employs TRBV20-1 and TRBJ2-4; 7 bases are a match to TRBD2. The sample consisted of whole blood, taken at baseline. This receptor was taken from an adult who was a healthcare worker with PCR-confirmed SARS-CoV-2 infection or an uninfected control (not recorded which). The DNA of the CDR3 is TGCAGTGCTAGGGTGGCGGGGGATAAAAACATTCAGTACTTC. This encodes CSARVAGDKNIQYF.